A single sample gave rise to the 8 T cell receptor beta chains below, sequenced in a study of blood T cell repertoires in COVID-19. Only in-frame clones appear in the TCRdb table, and some are missing; sequencing was by immunoSEQ multiplex PCR. This table has 150,000 to 200,000 clones, 90% appearing once. Material for sequencing was peripheral blood. Every receptor here comes from a man aged 50-60 years with acute or convalescent COVID-19.

The rearrangement joins TRBV2 to TRBJ1-1; 8 bases are a match to TRBD1. The trim removed 5 bases at V and 8 bases at J, leaving 16 bases unmatched. CDR1 and CDR2 (germline): SNHLY, FYNNEI. The CDR3 is 16 residues long. This CDR3 reads CASSIPLVYRQGEAFF. DNA of the CDR3: TGTGCCAGCAGTATACCTCTTGTTTACCGACAGGGGGAAGCTTTCTTT.

In DNA, the CDR3 is TGTGCCAGCAGCGTACACCAGGGATCCGGGGAGCTGTTTTTT. It specifies CASSVHQGSGELFF. This chain links TRBV9 with TRBJ2-2; TRBD1 might be the D (5 bases). The CDR3 covers 14 residues. Trimming cost V 1 base and J 6 bases, with 10 bases left between them. Looked up from germline, CDR1 is SGDLS and CDR2 is YYNGEE.

This clone was seen a handful of times. V usage is TRBV19 and J usage is TRBJ2-3, with TRBD1 matching over 8 bases. CDR3 length equals 14 residues. CDR1 is LNHDA and CDR2 is SQIVND in the germline V gene (reference sequence). V shed 7 bases, J shed 0 bases, and the junction held 3 bases outside the gene matches. CDR3 DNA sequence: TGTGCCAGTACTCGGGACAGGAGCACAGATACGCAGTATTTT. Amino acids: CASTRDRSTDTQYF.

The V and J genes are TRBV7-3 and TRBJ2-2, with 12 bases fitting TRBD2. The CDR3 sequence is 16 residues long. V lost 5 bases to trimming and J lost 4 bases; unmatched junction nucleotides: 5. CDR1 is SGHTA and CDR2 is FQGTGA in the germline V gene. The DNA for the CDR3 is TGTGCCAGCAGCCCCGTACTAGCGGGGGGCACCGGGGAGCTGTTTTTT. This translates into CASSPVLAGGTGELFF. Based on the CDR3 plus reference TRBV7-3 and TRBJ2-2, the full variable domain is GAGVSQTPSNKVTEKGKYVELRCDPISGHTALYWYRQSLGQGPEFLIYFQGTGAADDSGLPNDRFFAVRPEGSVSTLKIQRTERGDSAVYLCASSPVLAGGTGELFFGEGSRLTVL.

The chain is built from TRBV27 and TRBJ1-5; 10 bases map to TRBD1. The length of the CDR3 is 16 residues. The ends lost 2 bases at V and 5 bases at J; junction bases unmatched: 6. Germline V gene lookup returns CDR1 MNHEY and CDR2 SMNVEV (reference sequence). The CDR3 reads CASSLKGTGVDQPQHF. Written as DNA, the CDR3 is TGTGCCAGCAGTTTAAAAGGGACAGGGGTGGATCAGCCCCAGCATTTT.

J is TRBJ2-5 and V is TRBV19, with 9 bases that match TRBD1. CDR1 LNHDA and CDR2 SQIVND come from the germline V gene (reference sequence). The junction had 4 bases not matched to a gene; V was cut back by 6 bases and J by 5 bases. The CDR3 is made up of 13 amino acids. CDR3 sequence (DNA): TGTGCCAGTAGGGGGACAGGGAGGGAGACCCAGTACTTC. Amino acids: CASRGTGRETQYF.

The chain couples TRBV5-6 to TRBJ1-2; no reliable D call. V lost 0 bases to trimming and J lost 5 bases, with 8 bases between them. In germline, CDR1 is SGHDT, CDR2 YYEEEE. This CDR3 comprises 13 residues. The DNA of the CDR3 is TGTGCCAGCAGCTTGGGCGGAGGTTATGGCTACACCTTC. It is translated as CASSLGGGYGYTF.

The chain combines TRBV3-1 (or the pseudogene TRBV3-2) with TRBJ1-5; no reliable D call. The ends were cut back, 1 base at V and 4 bases at J, with 8 bases in the middle. Germline V gene data show CDR1 as LGHDT and CDR2 as YNNKEL (reference sequence). The CDR3 totals 14 residues. CDR3 sequence (DNA): TGTGCCAGCAGCCAAGGGAGAACTAATCAGCCCCAGCATTTT. Residues: CASSQGRTNQPQHF.